The source of this T cell receptor beta chain is a study of identical twins. TCRdb re-analysed the 5' RACE reads in MiXCR, keeping a single row per CDR3 protein. The table lists a few hundred thousand distinct CDR3 sequences, roughly 15% of them singletons. For this clonotype: As yet, its antigen is unknown.

Losses at the gene ends were 0 bases for V and 4 bases for J; bases not matched to a gene: 9. Per the germline V gene, CDR1 is SGHTA and CDR2 is FQGTGA. The length of the CDR3 is 18 residues. Study-wide findings and caveats: Analyses of zero insertions could be partly confounded by invariant MAIT and iNKT cells. Among out-of-frame alpha sequences shared by twins, low generation probability occurred in excess. A lower insertion count was a feature of abundant cord blood beta clonotypes, with no such feature in memory repertoires.

In addition, the sample was reused for a study of yellow fever vaccine responses in identical twins. As that report states: Twins reportedly appeared to share part of their vaccine T cell response while keeping part individual.

This sequence originates from a woman between 18 and 29 years old in good health. V usage is TRBV7-3 and J usage is TRBJ2-1; 10 bases are shared with TRBD2. The sequencing sample was made of CD4+ T cells sorted from blood. CDR3 coding DNA: TGTGCCAGCAGCTTAACAGGGTCTAGCGGGAGAGAGTACAATGAGCAGTTCTTC. The encoded protein is CASSLTGSSGREYNEQFF.